The sequence of this T cell receptor beta chain was determined in a study of blood T cell repertoires in COVID-19. The CDR3 has 16 residues. Trimming cost V 0 bases and J 1 base, with 13 bases left between them. Germline assignment: CDR1 SGHDN and CDR2 FVKESK. The repertoire was sequenced with immunoSEQ multiplex PCR; TCRdb's copy has only in-frame clones and lacks some. The sample gives about 61,000 clones, around 77% of which show up once; about 20% is in the top ten. This receptor was obtained from a man of 80 years or more with active or convalescent COVID-19. Sequenced material: peripheral blood. The chain links TRBV14 to TRBJ2-7; D possibly corresponds to TRBD2 (6 bases). The CDR3 here is CASSQEGHGRSYEQYF. In DNA, the CDR3 is TGTGCCAGCAGCCAAGAAGGTCATGGGAGGTCCTACGAGCAGTACTTC.